This T cell receptor (beta chain) was obtained from a study of beta chain features in type 1 diabetes. Germline CDR1 reads MNHEY; CDR2 reads SVGAGI. The CDR3 is made up of 13 amino acids. Deletions cut 6 bases from V and 8 bases from J, with 16 bases between. The isolated RNA, all of it, was reverse transcribed, so expressed TCRB transcripts were what got sequenced. Here immunoSEQ multiplex PCR was the method, and the copy in TCRdb shows in-frame clones only, minus some. The table lists nearly 250,000 clones, about 71% of them singletons, with 0.053% in the top ten. This clone has a single count. Its matching antigen is unknown. Notes on the study in general: Shorter TCRB CDR3s, moderately but significantly so, were found in Type 1 diabetes patients in all four CD4+ subsets. PCR might pick shorter templates more often, in the same way for patients and controls. VDJ junctions from patients with type 1 diabetes contained fewer insertions and more deletions.

Each population that was sorted was more than 95% pure. This receptor was taken from a man aged 25 to 45 in good health. The V gene is TRBV6-5, the J gene TRBJ1-2, with TRBD1 as a possible D gene (5 bases). Material for sequencing was naive CD4+ T cells from blood. The CDR3 region is CASRPGVSRGYTF. CDR3 nucleotides: TGTGCCAGCAGACCGGGGGTCTCTAGGGGCTACACCTTC.